Listed below are T cell receptor beta chains from one sample, sequenced in a study of cytomegalovirus exposure and HLA in healthy donors. Measured with immunoSEQ multiplex PCR; TCRdb has only the in-frame clones, and not every one. The sample lists some 180,000 clones, around 84% occurring once. Sequenced sample: PBMCs. Receptors originate from a man in his forties in good health and CMV-seropositive. Both conserved end residues are part of each CDR3. The D gene is left open where the match is weak. Not all rows give a size; the values are once, few, many and, for expanded clones, a class.

size	D	V	J	CDR3
few	NA	TRBV11-2	TRBJ1-4	CASSPDQGKLFF
NA	TRBD2	TRBV7-3	TRBJ2-2	CASSPTSGGDTGELFF
NA	TRBD1	TRBV15	TRBJ1-6	CATSKGTGDNSPLHF
NA	NA	TRBV28	TRBJ1-2	CASSANRARSYTF
NA	TRBD1	TRBV7-8	TRBJ2-5	CASSPGAGGKETQYF
NA	NA	TRBV7-9	TRBJ2-7	CASSLGGYRERYYEQYF
NA	NA	TRBV10-3	TRBJ2-7	CAISVQGKGGDEQYF
NA	TRBD1	TRBV15	TRBJ2-5	CATSRGDRDRDLETQYF
few	NA	TRBV29-1	TRBJ1-4	CSGSTGTNEKLFF
NA	NA	TRBV6-1	TRBJ2-7	CASQRAAYEQYF
NA	NA	TRBV6-6	TRBJ2-3	CASGSSEDFVDTQYF
NA	TRBD1	TRBV5-6	TRBJ1-2	CASTPPQGDYGYTF
NA	TRBD1	TRBV6-5	TRBJ2-7	CASRHSGTGAYEQYF
NA	TRBD1	TRBV9	TRBJ2-2	CASSLRIDRGYTGELFF
NA	NA	TRBV9	TRBJ1-1	CASSVAPVDTEAFF
NA	TRBD2	TRBV27	TRBJ2-7	CASSSPSGSRYEQYF
NA	NA	TRBV4-2	TRBJ2-5	CASSQDRGTEETQYF
NA	TRBD2	TRBV6-1	NA	CASSRAGPNEQYF
NA	NA	TRBV9	TRBJ1-6	CASSVGTGSHSPLHF
NA	TRBD1	TRBV5-4	TRBJ1-1	CASSLAWDSTEAFF
NA	TRBD1	TRBV30	TRBJ1-5	CAWGDGAGGYQPQHF
few	NA	TRBV7-2	TRBJ2-7	CASSLNRDPYEQYF
NA	TRBD1	TRBV11-1	TRBJ2-2	CASSLGRGLTGELFF
NA	TRBD2	TRBV15	TRBJ2-7	CATSSSGRAPLCEQYF
NA	TRBD2	TRBV7-3	TRBJ2-3	CASSLLAGGRSTQYF
NA	TRBD1	TRBV27	TRBJ1-2	CASKMAGGGMDYGYTF
once	NA	TRBV27	TRBJ2-1	CASSPWRSSYNEQFF
NA	NA	TRBV7-3	TRBJ2-1	CASSTGSSYNEQFF
NA	NA	TRBV29-1	TRBJ2-7	CFFKQKPAYEQYF
NA	TRBD2	TRBV18	TRBJ2-7	CASSPTSGGYEQYF
NA	TRBD2	TRBV6-4	TRBJ2-1	CASSLGLAGVSGQFF
NA	NA	TRBV2	TRBJ1-1	CASSGQGPTEAFF
NA	NA	TRBV9	TRBJ1-2	CASSVAGYGYTF
NA	TRBD1	TRBV7-2	TRBJ2-3	CASSSTGGAGTDTQYF
NA	NA	TRBV30	TRBJ1-1	CAWSPLETGKAFF
NA	NA	TRBV9	TRBJ2-1	CASTPGLAPNEQFF
NA	TRBD2	TRBV7-9	TRBJ2-3	CASKARGDSGRSTDTQYF
NA	TRBD2	TRBV18	TRBJ2-5	CASSATTSGRQETQYF
NA	TRBD1	TRBV7-6	TRBJ1-3	CASSPQGTGNTIYF
few	NA	TRBV5-4	TRBJ2-1	CASSSLEVSYNEQFF
NA	NA	TRBV4-2	TRBJ1-3	CASSPGALSGNTIYF
NA	NA	TRBV19	TRBJ1-6	CATRVASSYNSPLHF
once	NA	TRBV2	TRBJ2-7	CASSLATQTYEQYF
NA	NA	TRBV7-9	TRBJ2-2	CASSWGPANTGELFF
NA	NA	TRBV11-2	TRBJ2-3	CASSSEDTQYF
NA	NA	TRBV15	TRBJ2-3	CATSKGGITDTQYF
NA	NA	TRBV7-6	TRBJ1-4	CASSYTGRASEKLFF
few	TRBD1	TRBV6-5	TRBJ2-2	CASGTGVTGELFF
NA	TRBD2	TRBV4-3	TRBJ2-3	CASSPEREVLLGTDTQYF
NA	TRBD1	TRBV7-9	TRBJ2-7	CASSPIGQEISYEQYF
NA	TRBD1	TRBV9	TRBJ2-7	CASSATGGHEQYF
NA	TRBD1	TRBV18	TRBJ1-1	CASSPLRDRGLIREAFF
NA	TRBD2	TRBV5-4	TRBJ2-1	CASSPAGTSGGAEQFF
NA	TRBD1	TRBV6-5	TRBJ2-1	CASSYRTGSNEQFF
NA	NA	TRBV10-2	TRBJ2-7	CASRRAAGSYEQYF
NA	TRBD2	TRBV5-1	TRBJ2-1	CASSYLADAYNEQFF
NA	TRBD2	TRBV6-1	TRBJ2-5	CASRRVAGETQYF